Following are 3 T cell receptor beta chains from one sample sequenced in a study of OX40 agonist ivuxolimab in advanced cancers. The protocol was immunoSEQ multiplex PCR, while the TCRdb copy is restricted to in-frame clones and leaves out a portion. The sample contains under 25,000 clones, approximately 84% of which appear only once. Sequenced material: CD4+ or CD8+ T cells sorted from blood, taken in a trial of the OX40 agonist ivuxolimab. These receptors came from an adult with an advanced solid tumor such as melanoma, head and neck, liver or kidney cancer.

The chain combines TRBV19 with TRBJ1-6, with D maybe TRBD1 (6 bases). V gave up 5 bases and J gave up 7 bases, with 12 bases separating them. From germline, CDR1 is LNHDA and CDR2 SQIVND (reference sequence). This CDR3 spans 14 amino acids. The CDR3 DNA reads TGTGCCAGTAGTGGAGGACAGAGAAATTCACCCCTCCACTTT. It is translated as CASSGGQRNSPLHF.

This chain joins TRBV6-1 and TRBJ2-1, with 9 bases aligning to TRBD2. CDR3 length: 14 residues. V shed 1 base, J shed 10 bases, and the junction held 5 bases outside the gene matches. Germline V gives CDR1 MNHNS, CDR2 SASEGT. CDR3 nucleotides: TGTGCCAGCAGTGAAGTTTTAGCGGGAGTCGAGCAGTTCTTC. Its protein product is CASSEVLAGVEQFF.

The chain joins TRBV6-6 to TRBJ2-6; D may be TRBD1 (5 bases). Germline CDR1 and CDR2: MNHNY and SVGAGI (reference sequence). Trimming cost V 7 bases and J 0 bases, with 10 bases left between them. This CDR3 is built from 15 residues. CDR3 coding DNA: TGTGCCAGCATCCCGGACATCTCTGGGGCCAACGTCCTGACTTTC. Encoded protein: CASIPDISGANVLTF.